Presented here are 15 T cell receptor beta chains from one specimen sequenced in a study of T cell changes during pregnancy in multiple sclerosis (dated by TCRdb to between 2018 and 2020). Library prep was done by the immunoSEQ multiplex PCR assay. TCRdb re-hosts the immuneACCESS table, in-frame sequences only. Its copies lack some clones; in the studies checked, an unresolved V gene accounts for under half of them, and the cause for the rest is not known. The sample includes tens of thousands of clones, with roughly 89% observed a single time. In total, the top ten clones hold over 4% of the sample. Material: peripheral blood, obtained after pregnancy. These receptors were obtained from a female donor in good health, enrolled as a control in a pregnancy study.

J is TRBJ2-1 and V is TRBV11-2, with 7 nucleotides matching TRBD2. The CDR3 sequence is 16 residues long. In germline, CDR1 is SGHAT, CDR2 FQNNGV. Trimming removed 1 base from V and 4 bases from J; junction bases left unmatched: 7. The CDR3, as DNA: TGTGCCAGCAGCTTAGGTCAAGCGGGGCGGTACAATGAGCAGTTCTTC. It specifies CASSLGQAGRYNEQFF.

The V and J genes are TRBV7-2 and TRBJ2-7; TRBD2 agrees at 15 bases. V lost 1 base and J lost 2; bases outside the gene matches: 9. The CDR3 is 19 amino acids. The germline V gene has CDR1 SGHTA and CDR2 FQGNSA. CDR3 nucleotide sequence: TGTGCCAGCAGCTTAGGTGGAGGGGGACTAGCGGGAGGTCCCTACGAGCAGTACTTC. Translating it yields CASSLGGGGLAGGPYEQYF.

The chain employs TRBV5-1 and TRBJ1-2, with unresolved D. Germline-derived CDR1 and CDR2 are SGHRS and YFSETQ. The length of the CDR3 is 12 residues. V was shortened by 0 bases and J by 7 bases, with 7 bases between the two germline ends. CDR3 sequence (DNA): TGCGCCAGCAGCTTGGCCGTCGGTGGCTACACCTTC. Translating gives CASSLAVGGYTF. The full variable domain, rest sourced from reference TRBV5-1 and TRBJ1-2, is KAGVTQTPRYLIKTRGQQVTLSCSPISGHRSVSWYQQTPGQGLQFLFEYFSETQRNKGNFPGRFSGRQFSNSRSEMNVSTLELGDSALYLCASSLAVGGYTFGSGTRLTVV.

On this clone itself: At one boundary the junction diverges from the germline segment, which might be a read error. V gene TRBV10-3 combines with J gene TRBJ2-1; 10 bases match TRBD2. This CDR3 comprises 15 residues. Germline V CDR1 and CDR2: ENHRY, SYGVKD. CDR3 in amino acids: CAITESLAGADEQFF. The CDR3 DNA follows: TGTGCCATCACTGAGTCGCTAGCGGGAGCGGATGAGCAGTTCTTC.

This clone was counted a single time. This rearrangement joins TRBV5-4 to TRBJ1-5; D not resolved. Germline lookup yields CDR1 SGHNT and CDR2 YYREEE (reference sequence). V lost 0 bases to trimming and J lost 2 bases, with 9 bases between them. The CDR3 runs to 15 residues. The CDR3 spells CASSLEPGGNQPQHF. The CDR3 DNA reads TGTGCCAGCAGCTTGGAACCCGGTGGCAATCAGCCCCAGCATTTT.

This clone was seen just once. DNA for the CDR3: TGTGCCAGCAGTTTCAGGACAGGGGAGGGGTATAGCAATCAGCCCCAGCATTTT. Residues: CASSFRTGEGYSNQPQHF. The chain employs TRBV28 and TRBJ1-5; 9 bases are a match to TRBD1. The CDR3 contains 18 residues. With 3 bases clipped from V and 0 bases from J, the junction kept 9 bases outside the gene matches. Germline lookup yields CDR1 MDHEN and CDR2 SYDVKM.

The rearrangement uses TRBV11-2 and TRBJ1-4; 10 bases map to TRBD1. The germline CDR1 and CDR2 sequences are SGHAT and FQNNGV. This CDR3 is built from 16 residues. With 4 bases clipped from V and 9 bases from J, the junction kept 11 bases outside the gene matches. The CDR3 loop is CASSSVVGGQGKKLFF. In nucleotides, the CDR3 is TGTGCCAGCAGCTCAGTCGTTGGGGGACAGGGGAAAAAACTGTTTTTT.

This chain links TRBV2 with TRBJ2-3, with a possible D match to TRBD2 (5 bases). The CDR3 loop spans 14 amino acids. Trimming shortened V by 3 bases and J by 2 bases, and 9 bases separated the two germline ends. Germline V gene sequence: CDR1 SNHLY, CDR2 FYNNEI. As DNA, the CDR3 is TGTGCCAGCAGTGAGGGCCGGGACACAGATACGCAGTATTTT. Its protein product is CASSEGRDTDTQYF. The full variable domain, completed using reference TRBV2 and TRBJ2-3, is EPEVTQTPSHQVTQMGQEVILRCVPISNHLYFYWYRQILGQKVEFLVSFYNNEISEKSEIFDDQFSVERPDGSNFTLKIRSTKLEDSAMYFCASSEGRDTDTQYFGPGTRLTVL.

The rearrangement joins TRBV4-3 to TRBJ2-5, with a possible D match to TRBD1 (6 bases). This CDR3 contains 14 residues. Germline V lookup: CDR1 LGHNA, CDR2 YSLEER. Trimming removed 0 bases at V and 2 bases at J, with 7 bases between. CDR3 bases: TGCGCCAGCAGCCAAGATCAGGGGCAAGAGACCCAGTACTTC. Protein sequence: CASSQDQGQETQYF.

The rearrangement uses TRBV6-5 and TRBJ1-3; 9 bases agree with TRBD1. The CDR3 loop spans 15 amino acids. The trim removed 5 bases at V and 3 bases at J, leaving 5 bases unmatched. Germline assignment: CDR1 MNHEY and CDR2 SVGAGI. The CDR3 nucleotides read TGTGCCAGCAGTATACAGGGGGCCTATGGAAACACCATATATTTT. The encoded protein is CASSIQGAYGNTIYF.

This chain links TRBV19 with TRBJ1-5, with 7 bases fitting TRBD1. Looked up from germline, CDR1 is LNHDA and CDR2 is SQIVND (reference sequence). The CDR3 contains 15 residues. Trimming removed 6 bases from V and 2 bases from J; junction bases left unmatched: 7. CDR3 in DNA: TGTGCCAGTAGGCGACAGGGAGACGGCAATCAGCCCCAGCATTTT. This gives the protein CASRRQGDGNQPQHF.

The chain is built from TRBV6-5 and TRBJ2-4; D may be TRBD1 (6 bases). This CDR3 is 15 amino acids long. From germline, CDR1 is MNHEY and CDR2 SVGAGI. The V gene lost 7 bases and the J gene lost 0 bases, with 13 bases spanning the gap. The CDR3 sequence: CASNPDSLAKNIQYF. CDR3 bases: TGTGCCAGCAATCCGGACAGTCTAGCCAAAAACATTCAGTACTTC.

Written as DNA, the CDR3 is TGTGCCAGCAGGCCAGCGGGAGTGGGCTACAATGAGCAGTTCTTC. It codes for CASRPAGVGYNEQFF. The V call is TRBV7-2, the J call TRBJ2-1; 8 nucleotides agree with TRBD2. Per germline, CDR1 SGHTA and CDR2 FQGNSA. This CDR3 contains 15 residues. V lost 6 bases to trimming and J lost 3 bases; unmatched junction nucleotides: 7.

This chain joins TRBV27 and TRBJ1-2; D not resolved. Trimming took 8 bases from V and 0 from J, leaving 16 bases between them. Germline V lookup: CDR1 MNHEY, CDR2 SMNVEV (reference sequence). CDR3 length: 15 amino acids. Written as DNA, the CDR3 is TGTGCCAGCTCGACCCAGGTTTTGACTAACTATGGCTACACCTTC. Amino acids: CASSTQVLTNYGYTF.

The rearrangement joins TRBV13 to TRBJ2-7, with D possibly matching TRBD1 (6 bases). Per the germline V gene, CDR1 is PRHDT and CDR2 is FYEKMQ (reference sequence). Deletions cut 4 bases from V and 2 bases from J, with 12 bases between. This CDR3 is built from 14 residues. This CDR3 reads CASSSRDTPYEQYF. The DNA of the CDR3 is TGTGCCAGCAGCTCCCGGGACACCCCCTACGAGCAGTACTTC.